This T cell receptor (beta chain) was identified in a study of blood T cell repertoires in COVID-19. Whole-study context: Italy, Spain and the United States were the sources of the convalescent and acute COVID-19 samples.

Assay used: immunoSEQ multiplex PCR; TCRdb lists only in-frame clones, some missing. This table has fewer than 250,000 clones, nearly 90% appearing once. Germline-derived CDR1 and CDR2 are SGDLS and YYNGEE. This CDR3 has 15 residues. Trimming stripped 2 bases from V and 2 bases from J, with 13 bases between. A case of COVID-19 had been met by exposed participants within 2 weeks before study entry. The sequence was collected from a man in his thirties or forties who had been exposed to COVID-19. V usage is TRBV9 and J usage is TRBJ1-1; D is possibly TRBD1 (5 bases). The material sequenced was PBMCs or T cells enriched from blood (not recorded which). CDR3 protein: CASSVQSQGNTEAFF. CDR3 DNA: TGTGCCAGCAGCGTTCAATCGCAGGGAAACACTGAAGCTTTCTTT.